The source of this T cell receptor beta chain is a study of HIV-infected patients and healthy controls. cDNA was made from approximately 0.55 ug RNA using alpha and beta constant primers. Alpha and beta chain libraries were made separately by chain-specific third strand synthesis with multiplexing indices. TCRdb independently ran MiXCR on the 5' RACE reads; one entry per CDR3 protein. The sample holds approximately 17,000 distinct CDR3 sequences, under 10% seen once. This clonotype was counted only a few times. The repertoire came from unfractionated whole blood and reflected all unsorted peripheral T cells. Germline V gives CDR1 MNHNY, CDR2 SVGAGI (reference sequence). The CDR3 contains 15 residues. Trimming took 7 bases from V and 5 from J; bases not matched to a gene: 8.

Input material: blood. This TCR was sampled from an adult in good health. This chain links TRBV6-6 with TRBJ1-4; 9 bases map to TRBD1. The CDR3 DNA reads as TGTGCCAGCAATCCACCGGGGACAGGGAATGAAAAACTGTTTTTT. This sequence encodes CASNPPGTGNEKLFF.